Each of the 14 T cell receptor beta chains below was sequenced from the same sample in a study of STAT5B mutations in CD4+ large granular lymphocyte leukemia. Profiling relied on immunoSEQ multiplex PCR, and the TCRdb table lists in-frame clones only, not all of them. The table records around 32,000 clones, roughly two thirds of them present only once. The sequencing input was CD4+ T cells from blood buffy coats. These receptors were taken from a human donor in good health.

CDR3 in amino acids: CASSTGGYGYTF. The DNA of the CDR3 is TGTGCCAGCAGCACAGGGGGCTATGGCTACACCTTC. V is TRBV28 and J is TRBJ1-2; TRBD1 matches at 8 bases. CDR1 and CDR2 (germline): MDHEN, SYDVKM. CDR3 length equals 12 residues. J lost 4 bases, V lost 6 bases, and 1 base had no gene match.

A note on this clone: A read error may produce the germline difference seen at one junction end. V and J are TRBV19 and TRBJ1-4, with D possibly being TRBD1 (5 bases). CDR1 and CDR2 from the germline V gene are LNHDA and SQIVND (reference sequence). There are 13 residues in the CDR3. This CDR3 reads CASSLDFEGKLFF. The CDR3 DNA reads as TGTGCCAGTAGTCTAGACTTTGAGGGGAAACTGTTTTTT.

The chain carries TRBV6-1 and TRBJ2-7, with no clear D. This CDR3 is 12 amino acids long. V was pared by 6 bases and J by 6 bases, with 12 bases between. Germline V gives CDR1 MNHNS, CDR2 SASEGT. Here the CDR3 DNA reads TGTGCCAGCAGCCAAAGCCGTGGCGAGCAGTACTTC. This gives the protein CASSQSRGEQYF.

This clone came up a few times. V and J are TRBV28 and TRBJ1-1, with TRBD1 matching 10 bases. Germline CDR1 and CDR2: MDHEN and SYDVKM. Trimming cost V 7 bases and J 6 bases; bases outside gene matches: 8. CDR3 length: 14 amino acids. CDR3 DNA sequence: TGTGCCAGCACCCGACAGGGGGCAGGGCCTGAAGCTTTCTTT. Protein sequence: CASTRQGAGPEAFF.

In its sample, this clone was seen once. The chain employs TRBV6-6 and TRBJ2-5; possibly TRBD1 or TRBD2 for D (6 bases each). The CDR3 is 13 residues long. The V end lost 6 bases, the J end lost 5 bases, and 13 bases lay between the germline ends. CDR1 and CDR2 (germline): MNHNY, SVGAGI (reference sequence). DNA for the CDR3: TGTGCCAGCAGCCTCCGGGGGCAGGAGACCCAGTACTTC. Translation gives CASSLRGQETQYF.

The chain couples TRBV21-1 to TRBJ1-1; no DNA check was done on the table's D call, TRBD1. TRBV21-1 represents a pseudogene. This CDR3 is 15 amino acids long. This chain's CDR3 is CASSPPGGAGTEAFF. CDR3 DNA: TGTGCCAGCAGCCCCCCAGGGGGCGCAGGCACTGAAGCTTTCTTT.

The chain links TRBV28 to TRBJ1-6; TRBD1 might be the D (5 bases). The V end was cut by 6 bases, the J end by 6 bases, with 12 bases between. The CDR3 is made up of 14 amino acids. Germline V gene sequence: CDR1 MDHEN, CDR2 SYDVKM. The CDR3 DNA is TGTGCCAGCAGCCTGGGACTGATTAATTCACCCCTCCACTTT. Translating it yields CASSLGLINSPLHF.

The gene calls are TRBV15 and TRBJ2-1, with D unresolved. Germline CDR1 reads LNHNV; CDR2 reads YYDKDF (reference sequence). This CDR3 is built from 17 residues. V was trimmed by 4 bases and J by 0 bases, leaving 16 bases between them. The CDR3 loop is CATSTFGSRSSYNEQFF. The CDR3 DNA sequence: TGTGCCACCAGCACATTTGGCTCCAGGAGCTCCTACAATGAGCAGTTCTTC.

This chain connects TRBV5-6 to TRBJ1-1; D ambiguous. The germline V gene encodes CDR1 SGHDT and CDR2 YYEEEE. V lost 5 bases, J lost 0 bases, and 11 bases lay in between. The CDR3 loop spans 14 amino acids. The DNA of the CDR3 is TGTGCCAGCAGGACGGGGAATATGAACACTGAAGCTTTCTTT. The encoded protein is CASRTGNMNTEAFF. The variable domain in full, completed from reference TRBV5-6 and TRBJ1-1, reads DAGVTQSPTHLIKTRGQQVTLRCSPKSGHDTVSWYQQALGQGPQFIFQYYEEEERQRGNFPDRFSGHQFPNYSSELNVNALLLGDSALYLCASRTGNMNTEAFFGQGTRLTVV.

There are a few counts of this clone. This chain connects TRBV6-1 to TRBJ1-2; D call uncertain. Looked up from germline, CDR1 is MNHNS and CDR2 is SASEGT. V was shortened by 7 bases and J by 0 bases, with 12 bases between the two germline ends. The CDR3 totals 14 residues. Here the CDR3 reads CASIPGAANYGYTF. For the CDR3, the DNA is TGTGCCAGCATTCCCGGAGCCGCTAACTATGGCTACACCTTC.

This clone was detected only a few times. V and J are TRBV29-1 and TRBJ1-1; D unresolved. V was cut by 3 bases and J by 0 bases, with 8 bases left in between. The CDR3 has 13 amino acids. Germline V lookup: CDR1 SQVTM, CDR2 ANQGSEA. The CDR3, as DNA: TGCAGCGTTGATCGGGCTATGAACACTGAAGCTTTCTTT. This sequence encodes CSVDRAMNTEAFF.

The chain carries TRBV5-6 and TRBJ2-4; the match to TRBD2 covers 7 bases. The CDR3 has 16 residues. V shed 1 base and J 0 bases; nucleotides not matched to a gene: 4. Germline V lookup: CDR1 SGHDT, CDR2 YYEEEE. The CDR3 region has the DNA TGTGCCAGCAGCTTGAACGGGGGGATAGCCAAAAACATTCAGTACTTC. Translated, it gives CASSLNGGIAKNIQYF.

The V gene is TRBV14, the J gene TRBJ2-7; 10 bases agree with TRBD1. Germline V gene sequence: CDR1 SGHDN, CDR2 FVKESK. V gave up 4 bases and J gave up 5 bases; unmatched junction bases: 11. CDR3 length equals 16 residues. Here the CDR3 DNA reads TGTGCCAGCAGCCTCCCCGGGGACAGGGGAAACCACGAGCAGTACTTC. Its protein is CASSLPGDRGNHEQYF.

The genes are TRBV9 and TRBJ1-5; 8 bases agree with TRBD1. The CDR3 contains 15 residues. The germline V gene encodes CDR1 SGDLS and CDR2 YYNGEE. Losses at the gene ends were 3 bases for V and 2 bases for J; bases not matched to a gene: 4. CDR3 loop: CASSARGLGNQPQHF. DNA of the CDR3: TGTGCCAGCAGCGCCAGGGGGCTCGGCAATCAGCCCCAGCATTTT.